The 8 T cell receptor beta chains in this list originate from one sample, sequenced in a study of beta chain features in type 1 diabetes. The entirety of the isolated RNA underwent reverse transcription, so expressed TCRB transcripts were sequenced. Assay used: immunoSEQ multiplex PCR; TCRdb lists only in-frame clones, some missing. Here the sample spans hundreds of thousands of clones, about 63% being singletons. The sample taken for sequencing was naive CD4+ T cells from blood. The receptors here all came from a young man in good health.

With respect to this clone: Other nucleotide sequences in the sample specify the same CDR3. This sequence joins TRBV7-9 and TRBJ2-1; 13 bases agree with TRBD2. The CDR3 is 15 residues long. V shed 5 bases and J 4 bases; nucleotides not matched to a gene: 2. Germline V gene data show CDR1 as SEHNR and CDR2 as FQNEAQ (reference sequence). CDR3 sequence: CASSPLAGGYNEQFF. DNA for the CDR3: TGTGCCAGCAGCCCACTAGCGGGAGGGTACAATGAGCAGTTCTTC.

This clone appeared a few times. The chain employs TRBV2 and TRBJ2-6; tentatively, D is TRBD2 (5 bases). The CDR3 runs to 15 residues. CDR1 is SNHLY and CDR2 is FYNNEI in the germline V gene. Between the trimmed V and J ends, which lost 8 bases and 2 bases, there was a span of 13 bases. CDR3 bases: TGTGCCAGCGAGATGTCGGGGACTGGGGCCAACGTCCTGACTTTC. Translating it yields CASEMSGTGANVLTF.

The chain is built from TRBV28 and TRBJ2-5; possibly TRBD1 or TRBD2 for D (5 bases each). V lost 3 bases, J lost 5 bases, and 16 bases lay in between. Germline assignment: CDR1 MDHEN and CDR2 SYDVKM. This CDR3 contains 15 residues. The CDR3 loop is CASSFRGVQRETQYF. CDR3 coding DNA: TGTGCCAGCAGTTTCCGAGGGGTACAGCGGGAGACCCAGTACTTC.

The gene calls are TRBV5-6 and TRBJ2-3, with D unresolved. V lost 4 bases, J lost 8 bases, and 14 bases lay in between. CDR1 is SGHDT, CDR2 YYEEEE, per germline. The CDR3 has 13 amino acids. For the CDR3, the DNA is TGTGCCAGCAGCGGCCTGACCCACAGTACGCAGTATTTT. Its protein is CASSGLTHSTQYF.

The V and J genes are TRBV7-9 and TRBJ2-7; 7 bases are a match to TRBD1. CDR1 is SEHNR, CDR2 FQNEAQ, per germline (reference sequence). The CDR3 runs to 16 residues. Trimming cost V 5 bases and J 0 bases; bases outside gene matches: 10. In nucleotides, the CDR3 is TGTGCCAGCAGCCTATCTGGACAGGACATCTCCTACGAGCAGTACTTC. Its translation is CASSLSGQDISYEQYF.

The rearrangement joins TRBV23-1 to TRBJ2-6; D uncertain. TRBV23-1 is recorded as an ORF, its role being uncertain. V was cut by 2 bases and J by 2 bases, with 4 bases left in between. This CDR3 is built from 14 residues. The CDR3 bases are TGCGCCAGCAGTCAAGGGACTGGGGCCAACGTCCTGACTTTC. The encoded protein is CASSQGTGANVLTF.

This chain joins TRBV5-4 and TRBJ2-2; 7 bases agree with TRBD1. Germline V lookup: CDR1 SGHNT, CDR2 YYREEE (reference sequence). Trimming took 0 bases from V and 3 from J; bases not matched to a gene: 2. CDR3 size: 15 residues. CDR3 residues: CASSLGQGYTGELFF. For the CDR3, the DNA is TGTGCCAGCAGCTTGGGACAGGGATACACCGGGGAGCTGTTTTTT.

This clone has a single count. The CDR3 loop reads CASSLDGQETQYF. The CDR3, as DNA: TGTGCCAGCAGCTTAGACGGACAAGAGACCCAGTACTTC. The rearrangement links TRBV7-2 to TRBJ2-5; D call uncertain. V was cut by 1 base and J by 2 bases, with 5 bases left in between. In germline, CDR1 is SGHTA, CDR2 FQGNSA. The CDR3 runs to 13 residues.